These 7 T cell receptor beta chains share one sample of origin, sequenced in a study of regulatory T cells in long-lasting Graves disease. Sequencing libraries for TCR beta were prepared with iRepertoire HTBI primers and Arm-PCR of CDR3 regions. One entry per CDR3 protein results from TCRdb running MiXCR on the multiplex PCR reads. The table records around 460,000 distinct CDR3 sequences, 20% to 25% of them present only once. The time point was: persistent/refractory GD, antithyroid drugs over 5 years with positive TRAb. From PBMCs, RNA was extracted and then used to make the TCR library. The specimen comprised peripheral blood mononuclear cells (PBMCs), sampled when the disease was refractory, from a patient treated with antithyroid drugs. The source is a female donor with Graves disease.

This clonotype was counted ten times or more. In DNA, the CDR3 is TGTGCCAGCGGAAGTCCGGGGCTAGAAGCTTTCTTT. Translated, it gives CASGSPGLEAFF. The genes are TRBV28 and TRBJ1-1, with a weak D call TRBD1 (5 bases). The V gene's germline CDR1 is MDHEN and CDR2 SYDVKM. The ends were cut back, 8 bases at V and 8 bases at J, with 15 bases in the middle. This CDR3 has 12 residues.

The chain employs TRBV5-6 and TRBJ2-5, with 7 bases aligning to TRBD2. V trimming: 0 bases; J trimming: 4 bases; junction bases outside the gene matches: 3. This CDR3 has 14 amino acids. Looked up from germline, CDR1 is SGHDT and CDR2 is YYEEEE. CDR3 nucleotide sequence: TGTGCCAGCAGCTTGGCAGGGAGGGGAGAGACCCAGTACTTC. Translation: CASSLAGRGETQYF. The full variable domain, in which reference TRBV5-6 and TRBJ2-5 provide the parts outside the CDR3, is DAGVTQSPTHLIKTRGQQVTLRCSPKSGHDTVSWYQQALGQGPQFIFQYYEEEERQRGNFPDRFSGHQFPNYSSELNVNALLLGDSALYLCASSLAGRGETQYFGPGTRLLVL.

There are a few counts of this clonotype. J is TRBJ2-5 and V is TRBV20-1; D may be TRBD2 (6 bases). V dropped 5 bases and J dropped 2 bases, with 12 bases sitting between them. CDR1 is DFQATT, CDR2 SNEGSKA, per germline (reference sequence). CDR3 length: 13 amino acids. Here the CDR3 DNA reads TGCAGTGCTCTCCTGGCGGGGCAAGAGACCCAGTACTTC. This gives the protein CSALLAGQETQYF.

This clonotype was seen at least ten times. The chain couples TRBV11-2 to TRBJ2-5, with 8 nucleotides matching TRBD2. V lost 4 bases to trimming and J lost 1 base; unmatched junction nucleotides: 8. CDR1 and CDR2 (germline): SGHAT, FQNNGV. The CDR3 has 16 amino acids. The CDR3 here is CASSWDGRGGQETQYF. CDR3 in DNA: TGTGCCAGCAGCTGGGACGGGAGGGGGGGCCAAGAGACCCAGTACTTC.

The chain has TRBV10-1 and TRBJ2-2; D gene ambiguous. Trimming left V 3 bases short and J 5 bases short, with 19 bases between. Looked up from germline, CDR1 is WNHNN and CDR2 is SYGVQD (reference sequence). The CDR3 sequence is 17 residues long. The CDR3 region is CASSDIHGPQQTGELFF. The CDR3 nucleotides are TGCGCCAGCAGTGATATCCATGGGCCCCAACAAACCGGGGAGCTGTTTTTT.

This clonotype was observed a handful of times. This chain links TRBV6-2 or TRBV6-3 with TRBJ2-6; 9 bases map to TRBD1. V trimming: 7 bases; J trimming: 0 bases; junction bases outside the gene matches: 7. The CDR3 sequence is 17 residues long. Germline loops: CDR1 MNHEY, CDR2 SVGEGT. CDR3 coding DNA: TGTGCCAGCACCCCCGGGACAGGGCGCTCTGGGGCCAACGTCCTGACTTTC. It is translated as CASTPGTGRSGANVLTF.

This clonotype was seen at least ten times. V is TRBV28 and J is TRBJ1-2; D perhaps matches TRBD1 (5 bases). CDR1 is MDHEN and CDR2 is SYDVKM in the germline V gene. The CDR3 has 14 residues. V was trimmed by 6 bases and J by 0 bases, leaving 11 bases between them. CDR3 sequence reads: CASSLGTTNYGYTF. The DNA of the CDR3 is TGTGCCAGCAGCTTGGGGACCACTAACTATGGCTACACCTTC.